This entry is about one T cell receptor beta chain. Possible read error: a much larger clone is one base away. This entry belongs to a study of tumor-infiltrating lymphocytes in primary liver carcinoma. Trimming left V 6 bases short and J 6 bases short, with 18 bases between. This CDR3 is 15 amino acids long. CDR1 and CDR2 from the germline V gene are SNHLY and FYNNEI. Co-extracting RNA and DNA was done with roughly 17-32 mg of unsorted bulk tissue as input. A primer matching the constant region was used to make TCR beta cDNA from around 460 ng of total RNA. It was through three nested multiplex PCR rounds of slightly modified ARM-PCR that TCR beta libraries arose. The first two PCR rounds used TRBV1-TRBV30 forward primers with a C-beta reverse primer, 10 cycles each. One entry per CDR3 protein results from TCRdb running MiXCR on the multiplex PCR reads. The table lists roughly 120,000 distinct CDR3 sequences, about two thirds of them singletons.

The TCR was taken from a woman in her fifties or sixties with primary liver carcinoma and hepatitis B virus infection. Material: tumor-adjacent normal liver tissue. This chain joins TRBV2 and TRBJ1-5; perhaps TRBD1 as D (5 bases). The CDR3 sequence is CASSWIGTNGQPQHF. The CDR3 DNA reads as TGTGCCAGCAGCTGGATAGGGACTAATGGTCAGCCCCAGCATTTT. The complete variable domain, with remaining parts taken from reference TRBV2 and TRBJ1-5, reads EPEVTQTPSHQVTQMGQEVILRCVPISNHLYFYWYRQILGQKVEFLVSFYNNEISEKSEIFDDQFSVERPDGSNFTLKIRSTKLEDSAMYFCASSWIGTNGQPQHFGDGTRLSIL.